These T cell receptor beta chains were read from a single sample in a study of cytomegalovirus exposure and HLA in healthy donors. The data were produced by immunoSEQ multiplex PCR, yet TCRdb's version contains in-frame clones alone and is incomplete. The sample includes about 160,000 clones, approximately 80% of them seen just once. Sequencing was performed on PBMCs. The receptors derive from a man between 25 and 39 years old in good health and CMV-seropositive. Each CDR3 is given with its conserved first and last residue. The D gene is left open where the match is weak. The size field is filled for only some rows; it gives once, few, many or a size class.

j_gene | v_gene | d_gene | abundance | CDR3aa | CDR3nt
TRBJ2-4 | TRBV7-9 | . | . | CASKGARNIQYF | TGTGCCAGCAAAGGGGCTAGGAACATTCAGTACTTC
TRBJ1-1 | TRBV18 | TRBD1 | . | CASSFTGTGGNTEAFF | TGTGCCAGCTCCTTTACCGGGACAGGGGGAAACACTGAAGCTTTCTTT
TRBJ1-4 | TRBV30 | . | . | CAWSVEVYEKLFF | TGTGCCTGGAGTGTTGAGGTTTATGAAAAACTGTTTTTT
TRBJ2-5 | TRBV21-1 | . | . | CASTQRSSPGGETQYF | TGTGCCAGCACCCAAAGATCTAGCCCGGGGGGTGAGACCCAGTACTTC
TRBJ1-1 | TRBV5-5 | TRBD1 | . | CASSLALRYGTGKDTEAFF | TGTGCCAGCAGCTTGGCTCTCCGGTACGGGACAGGGAAAGACACTGAAGCTTTCTTT
TRBJ2-2 | TRBV6-7 | . | once | CASSYPSLAGQANTGELFF | TGTGCCAGCAGTTACCCGAGTCTCGCGGGTCAAGCGAACACCGGGGAGCTGTTTTTT
TRBJ1-1 | TRBV4-1 | TRBD1 | . | CASSQELGRGIEEAFF | TGCGCCAGCAGCCAAGAGCTCGGCAGGGGGATCGAGGAAGCTTTCTTT
TRBJ1-2 | TRBV6-5 | TRBD1 | . | CASSQRTGGAGYTF | TGTGCCAGCAGTCAACGGACAGGGGGAGCTGGCTACACCTTC
TRBJ1-4 | TRBV27 | TRBD1 | . | CASSFGTDNEKLFF | TGTGCCAGCAGTTTTGGGACAGATAATGAAAAACTGTTTTTT
TRBJ2-1 | TRBV4-1 | TRBD1 | . | CASSQEGQGANEQFF | TGCGCCAGCAGCCAAGAGGGACAGGGGGCCAATGAGCAGTTCTTC
TRBJ1-2 | TRBV7-8 | TRBD1 | . | CASSLAGQGLNYGYTF | TGTGCCAGCAGCTTAGCGGGACAGGGTCTCAACTATGGCTACACCTTC
TRBJ2-7 | TRBV15 | . | few | CATSRVPVNEQYF | TGTGCCACCAGCAGAGTCCCAGTCAACGAGCAGTACTTC
TRBJ2-2 | TRBV4-1 | TRBD1 | . | CASSQDPGTGMNTGELFF | TGCGCCAGCAGCCAAGATCCGGGGACAGGGATGAACACCGGGGAGCTGTTTTTT
TRBJ1-5 | TRBV19 | . | . | CASSTQGYQPQHF | TGTGCCAGTAGTACGCAGGGCTACCAGCCCCAGCATTTT
TRBJ2-2 | TRBV5-4 | TRBD2 | . | CASSLTSGGTGELFF | TGTGCCAGCAGCTTGACTAGCGGGGGCACCGGGGAGCTGTTTTTT
TRBJ2-7 | TRBV6-5 | TRBD2 | . | CASSYLGEGYEQYF | TGTGCCAGCAGTTACCTGGGGGAGGGGTACGAGCAGTACTTC
TRBJ2-7 | TRBV7-2 | TRBD2 | . | CASRQTSGGYEQYF | TGTGCCAGCAGACAAACTAGCGGGGGCTACGAGCAGTACTTC
TRBJ2-2 | TRBV4-3 | . | few | CASSQEARGANTGELFF | TGCGCCAGCAGCCAAGAAGCAAGGGGCGCGAACACCGGGGAGCTGTTTTTT
TRBJ2-7 | TRBV4-1 | TRBD1 | . | CASRTGTGGYEQYF | TGCGCCAGCAGAACCGGGACAGGGGGCTACGAGCAGTACTTC
TRBJ1-2 | TRBV7-9 | . | . | CASSLAGRRSYTF | TGTGCCAGCAGCTTAGCGGGGCGGCGTAGCTACACCTTC
TRBJ1-3 | TRBV2 | . | . | CASSPGESGNTIYF | TGTGCCAGCAGTCCCGGGGAATCTGGAAACACCATATATTTT
TRBJ2-3 | TRBV4-1 | TRBD2 | . | CASSQEGRAGADTQYF | TGCGCCAGCAGCCAAGAGGGTCGAGCGGGGGCAGATACGCAGTATTTT
TRBJ2-1 | TRBV2 | TRBD2 | . | CASSASAGGLGEQFF | TGTGCCAGCAGTGCGTCAGCGGGGGGGCTCGGGGAGCAGTTCTTC
TRBJ1-5 | TRBV5-1 | . | once | CASSPWGGAGDNQPQHF | TGCGCCAGCAGCCCCTGGGGGGGGGCCGGGGACAATCAGCCCCAGCATTTT
TRBJ2-3 | TRBV19 | TRBD1 | . | CASSTRGRDTDTQYF | TGTGCCAGTAGTACCAGGGGGCGAGACACAGATACGCAGTATTTT
TRBJ2-7 | TRBV2 | TRBD1 | . | CASAFGTGSYEQYF | TGTGCCAGCGCCTTCGGGACAGGCTCCTACGAGCAGTACTTC
TRBJ2-7 | TRBV5-5 | TRBD1 | . | CASSYTTGIEQYF | TGTGCCAGCAGCTACACGACAGGGATTGAGCAGTACTTC
TRBJ2-2 | TRBV28 | . | . | CASSFLSGGSGELFF | TGTGCCAGCAGTTTTTTGAGCGGAGGGAGCGGGGAGCTGTTTTTT
TRBJ2-5 | TRBV7-7 | . | . | CASSLLQGGETQYF | TGTGCCAGCAGCTTATTACAGGGAGGGGAGACCCAGTACTTC
TRBJ2-7 | TRBV6-1 | . | . | CASSEYPGEWEQYF | TGTGCCAGCAGTGAATATCCCGGGGAGTGGGAGCAGTACTTC
TRBJ2-1 | TRBV9 | . | . | CASSVGTLYNEQFF | TGTGCCAGCAGCGTAGGGACTTTGTACAATGAGCAGTTCTTC
TRBJ1-2 | TRBV6-5 | TRBD1 | once | CASRPGQAPNYGYTF | TGTGCCAGCAGGCCCGGACAGGCCCCTAACTACGGCTACACCTTC
TRBJ1-6 | TRBV10-1 | TRBD1 | . | CASSGTGDNSPLHF | TGCGCCAGCAGTGGAACAGGGGATAATTCACCCCTCCACTTT
TRBJ1-1 | TRBV25-1 | TRBD1 | . | CASSQQGIGTEAFF | TGTGCCAGCAGCCAACAGGGGATCGGCACTGAAGCTTTCTTT
TRBJ2-2 | TRBV11-1 | . | . | CASSLGRNANTGELFF | TGTGCCAGCAGCTTAGGGCGGAACGCGAACACCGGGGAGCTGTTTTTT
TRBJ1-1 | TRBV7-9 | . | . | CAIGQENTEAFF | TGTGCCATTGGACAAGAGAACACTGAAGCTTTCTTT
TRBJ1-2 | TRBV2 | . | . | CARGAGNTNYGYTF | TGTGCCAGAGGGGCAGGGAATACAAACTATGGCTACACCTTC
TRBJ2-5 | TRBV5-1 | . | . | CASSLELGGAGETQYF | TGCGCCAGCAGCTTGGAATTAGGGGGGGCCGGGGAGACCCAGTACTTC
TRBJ2-4 | TRBV2 | TRBD1 | . | CASSEPGQPNIQYF | TGTGCCAGCAGTGAACCGGGACAGCCAAACATTCAGTACTTC
TRBJ2-7 | TRBV27 | . | . | CASPSGRGGYEQYF | TGTGCCAGCCCCTCCGGCAGGGGTGGGTACGAGCAGTACTTC
TRBJ1-4 | TRBV6-1 | . | . | CASSEKRDTWKEKLFF | TGTGCCAGCAGTGAAAAAAGGGACACTTGGAAGGAAAAACTGTTTTTT